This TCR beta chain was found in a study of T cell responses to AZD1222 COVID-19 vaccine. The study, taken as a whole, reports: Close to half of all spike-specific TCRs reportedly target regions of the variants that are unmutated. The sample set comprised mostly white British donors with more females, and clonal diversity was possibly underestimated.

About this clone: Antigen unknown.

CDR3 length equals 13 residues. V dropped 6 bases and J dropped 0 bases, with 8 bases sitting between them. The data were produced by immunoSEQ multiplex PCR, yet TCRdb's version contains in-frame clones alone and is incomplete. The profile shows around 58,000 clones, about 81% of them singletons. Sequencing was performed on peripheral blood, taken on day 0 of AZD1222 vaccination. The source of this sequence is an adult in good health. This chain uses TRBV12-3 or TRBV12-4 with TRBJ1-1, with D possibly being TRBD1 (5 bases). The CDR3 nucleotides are TGTGCCAGCAGCACACAGGTGAACACTGAAGCTTTCTTT. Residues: CASSTQVNTEAFF.